This T cell receptor beta chain appears in the sequencing data of a study of CD8+ T cells in alopecia areata. Across the study: Treated individuals took tofacitinib by mouth, 5 to 10 mg twice daily.

Remarks on this clone: Its antigen is unidentified.

The CDR3 sequence is 14 residues long. Trimming shortened V by 4 bases and J by 2 bases, and 12 bases separated the two germline ends. Per germline, CDR1 SGHNT and CDR2 YYREEE (reference sequence). PBMCs served as the source from which CD4+ and CD8+ T cells were sorted. Overall study findings and caveats: In lesional scalp, particularly from alopecia totalis/universalis, clonality was higher than in normal scalp. Among patients, TCR sharing was less clear than in mice, a difference possibly due in part to HLA diversity in the patient population.

TCR sequencing used cDNA made by reverse transcription of extracted RNA. Some clones are missing from TCRdb's copy, which holds only in-frame ones; the method was immunoSEQ multiplex PCR. The sample includes over 100,000 clones, around 49% seen only once; the top ten take 15% to 20%. This TCR came from a human donor with alopecia areata. This specimen consisted of CD8+ T cells sorted from blood, obtained at week 0. This rearrangement joins TRBV5-4 to TRBJ2-5; D is possibly TRBD2 (5 bases). Here the CDR3 reads CASSRTLQQETQYF. For the CDR3, the DNA is TGTGCCAGCAGCCGGACTTTGCAACAAGAGACCCAGTACTTC.